What follows are 23 T cell receptor beta chains derived from one specimen sequenced in a study of blood T cell repertoires in COVID-19. The protocol was immunoSEQ multiplex PCR, while the TCRdb copy is restricted to in-frame clones and leaves out a portion. The sample shows 200,000 to 250,000 clones, around 81% of them seen only once. Material for sequencing was peripheral blood. These receptors were taken from a woman aged 25-40 years who had recovered from COVID-19.

The chain recombines TRBV11-2 with TRBJ2-7, with D perhaps matching TRBD2 (5 bases). With 4 bases removed from V and 6 bases from J, the gap between germline ends came to 7 bases. Germline V CDR1 and CDR2: SGHAT, FQNNGV. This CDR3 contains 11 residues. The CDR3 sequence is CASSSSSEQYF. CDR3 bases: TGTGCCAGCAGCTCTAGCTCCGAGCAGTACTTC. The whole variable domain, remainder taken from reference TRBV11-2 and TRBJ2-7, is EAGVAQSPRYKIIEKRQSVAFWCNPISGHATLYWYQQILGQGPKLLIQFQNNGVVDDSQLPKDRFSAERLKGVDSTLKIQPAKLEDSAVYLCASSSSSEQYFGPGTRLTVT.

The CDR3 DNA reads as TGTGCCAGCAGTTCACCCGGGACAGGGGGCTATGGCTACACCTTC. Protein: CASSSPGTGGYGYTF. This sequence joins TRBV6-5 and TRBJ1-2; 11 bases line up with TRBD1. J gave up 4 bases and V 4 bases, and 5 bases lay outside the gene matches. Germline V gives CDR1 MNHEY, CDR2 SVGAGI. The CDR3 sequence is 15 residues long.

The chain carries TRBV19 and TRBJ1-6, with TRBD1 identical over 11 bases. The CDR3 is 15 residues long. Germline values: CDR1 LNHDA, CDR2 SQIVND (reference sequence). V lost 6 bases and J lost 5; bases outside the gene matches: 3. CDR3 region: CASSRTGGDNSPLHF. DNA of the CDR3: TGTGCCAGTAGCAGGACAGGGGGCGATAATTCACCCCTCCACTTT. Full variable domain (remainder filled in from reference TRBV19 and TRBJ1-6): DGGITQSPKYLFRKEGQNVTLSCEQNLNHDAMYWYRQDPGQGLRLIYYSQIVNDFQKGDIAEGYSVSREKKESFPLTVTSAQKNPTAFYLCASSRTGGDNSPLHFGNGTRLTVT.

As regards this clone: The sample has other DNA sequences that encode this CDR3 too. This chain connects TRBV9 to TRBJ1-1; 7 nucleotides match TRBD1. From germline, CDR1 is SGDLS and CDR2 YYNGEE. Losses at the gene ends were 0 bases for V and 0 bases for J; bases not matched to a gene: 2. This CDR3 contains 15 residues. CDR3 amino acids: CASSVGDRLNTEAFF. CDR3 nucleotide sequence: TGTGCCAGCAGCGTAGGGGACAGACTGAACACTGAAGCTTTCTTT. Variable domain in full (rest from reference TRBV9 and TRBJ1-1): DSGVTQTPKHLITATGQRVTLRCSPRSGDLSVYWYQQSLDQGLQFLIQYYNGEERAKGNILERFSAQQFPDLHSELNLSSLELGDSALYFCASSVGDRLNTEAFFGQGTRLTVV.

The genes are TRBV4-1 and TRBJ2-2; 7 bases fit TRBD2. CDR3 length equals 16 residues. With 2 bases clipped from V and 6 bases from J, the junction kept 9 bases outside the gene matches. Per germline, CDR1 MGHRA and CDR2 YSYEKL. The CDR3 spells CASSQRAGRSAGELFF. In nucleotides, the CDR3 is TGCGCCAGCAGCCAAAGAGCGGGGAGGTCAGCCGGGGAGCTGTTTTTT.

The chain carries TRBV24-1 and TRBJ1-2; D is ambiguous. V was pared by 2 bases and J by 4 bases, with 4 bases between. Germline assignment: CDR1 KGHDR and CDR2 SFDVKD. This CDR3 is 12 amino acids long. The chain's CDR3 is CATSDSSYGYTF. In nucleotides, the CDR3 is TGTGCCACCAGTGATTCGAGCTATGGCTACACCTTC.

The chain has TRBV5-4 and TRBJ2-1, with a possible D match to TRBD2 (6 bases). Germline loops: CDR1 SGHNT, CDR2 YYREEE (reference sequence). This CDR3 is 16 amino acids long. V was shortened by 3 bases and J by 3 bases, with 16 bases between the two germline ends. The CDR3 loop is CASSSIAGSYYNEQFF. The DNA of the CDR3 is TGTGCCAGCAGCTCAATAGCCGGGAGTTACTACAATGAGCAGTTCTTC.

J is TRBJ2-1 and V is TRBV28; 10 nucleotides align to TRBD2. J gave up 6 bases and V 4 bases, and 3 bases lay outside the gene matches. Germline V gene data show CDR1 as MDHEN and CDR2 as SYDVKM. CDR3 size: 14 residues. CDR3 DNA: TGTGCCAGCAGTTCCGGGACTAGCGTCAATGAGCAGTTCTTC. It is translated as CASSSGTSVNEQFF.

This clone has a single count. The chain combines TRBV9 with TRBJ2-1; D may be TRBD1 (5 bases). The CDR3 consists of 17 residues. Germline V CDR1 and CDR2: SGDLS, YYNGEE. V gave up 1 base and J gave up 3 bases, with 17 bases separating them. CDR3 protein: CASSVIGSGANYNEQFF. For the CDR3, the DNA is TGTGCCAGCAGCGTAATTGGGTCTGGGGCTAACTACAATGAGCAGTTCTTC.

The J gene is TRBJ2-2, the V gene TRBV2; 7 bases are shared with TRBD1. The CDR3 consists of 19 residues. The ends lost 4 bases at V and 0 bases at J; junction bases unmatched: 14. Per the germline V gene, CDR1 is SNHLY and CDR2 is FYNNEI. CDR3 DNA: TGTGCCAGCAGTGTTTATGGGCCGACAGGGCCAACGAACACCGGGGAGCTGTTTTTT. This encodes CASSVYGPTGPTNTGELFF.

This clone was observed a single time. The chain links TRBV27 to TRBJ2-3; D is perhaps TRBD1 (6 bases). This CDR3 is built from 16 residues. The germline gives CDR1 MNHEY, CDR2 SMNVEV (reference sequence). Trimming left V 4 bases short and J 0 bases short, with 14 bases between. The CDR3 sequence: CASSSYGTLSTDTQYF. The CDR3 DNA follows: TGTGCCAGCAGTTCGTACGGGACACTTAGCACAGATACGCAGTATTTT.

The V call is TRBV20-1, the J call TRBJ1-1, with TRBD1 as a possible D gene (5 bases). CDR1 is DFQATT, CDR2 SNEGSKA, per germline (reference sequence). This CDR3 is built from 11 residues. V was pared by 5 bases and J by 5 bases, with 9 bases between. CDR3 coding DNA: TGCAGTGCTGAAGGGGTAACTGAAGCTTTCTTT. Translating gives CSAEGVTEAFF.

J is TRBJ2-1 and V is TRBV7-9; maybe TRBD2 (6 bases). Germline loops: CDR1 SEHNR, CDR2 FQNEAQ (reference sequence). V was trimmed by 5 bases and J by 11 bases, leaving 16 bases between them. The CDR3 covers 13 residues. For the CDR3, the DNA is TGTGCCAGCAGCCCCCACGACGGGGGAAAGCAGTTCTTC. Its protein product is CASSPHDGGKQFF.

V and J are TRBV20-1 and TRBJ2-7; 9 nucleotides align to TRBD1. The junction had 5 bases not matched to a gene; V was cut back by 3 bases and J by 2 bases. Germline-derived CDR1 and CDR2 are DFQATT and SNEGSKA (reference sequence). This CDR3 has 14 residues. The CDR3 DNA sequence: TGCAGTGCTAGTCCCGGGACAGGGCCCTACGAGCAGTACTTC. This gives the protein CSASPGTGPYEQYF.

This clone has just a few counts. The chain employs TRBV18 and TRBJ2-2; 8 nucleotides line up with TRBD2. V dropped 4 bases and J dropped 7; count of bases not matched to a gene: 17. The CDR3 is made up of 18 amino acids. From germline, CDR1 is KGHSH and CDR2 LQKENI. For the CDR3, the DNA is TGTGCCAGCTCACTTCGGATGGAAGCGGGAGATGAGGGCGGGGAGCTGTTTTTT. Its protein product is CASSLRMEAGDEGGELFF.

A remark on this clone: Other nucleotide sequences from this sample produce the same CDR3. The chain recombines TRBV28 with TRBJ1-1; D is perhaps TRBD1 (5 bases). CDR1 and CDR2 from the germline V gene are MDHEN and SYDVKM. This CDR3 is 14 amino acids long. V dropped 3 bases and J dropped 1 base, with 9 bases sitting between them. CDR3 coding DNA: TGTGCCAGCAGTTTGAGTAGGGGGAACACTGAAGCTTTCTTT. It is translated as CASSLSRGNTEAFF.

CDR3 sequence reads: CASSPSGYTQYF. DNA for the CDR3: TGTGCCAGCAGCCCTAGCGGGTATACGCAGTATTTT. The chain employs TRBV7-9 and TRBJ2-3; 8 bases are a match to TRBD2. CDR3 length equals 12 residues. V shed 5 bases and J 7 bases; nucleotides not matched to a gene: 2. Germline CDR1 is SEHNR and CDR2 is FQNEAQ (reference sequence).

V and J are TRBV5-4 and TRBJ1-1; D is possibly TRBD1 (5 bases). V was clipped by 5 bases and J by 8 bases, with 13 bases between them. The CDR3 has 12 amino acids. Germline lookup yields CDR1 SGHNT and CDR2 YYREEE (reference sequence). CDR3 loop: CASRPGFGEAFF. CDR3 DNA sequence: TGTGCCAGCAGACCAGGGTTTGGGGAAGCTTTCTTT.

The J gene is TRBJ2-7, the V gene TRBV5-1, with D hard to call. The V gene's germline CDR1 is SGHRS and CDR2 YFSETQ. The CDR3 length is 13 residues. V gave up 3 bases and J gave up 2 bases, with 9 bases separating them. The CDR3 bases are TGCGCCAGCAGCTATCAGCAGGCCTACGAGCAGTACTTC. It yields the protein CASSYQQAYEQYF.

The CDR3 region has the DNA TGTGCCAGCAGTTTATCACGACTAGCGGCTAGCACAGATACGCAGTATTTT. Amino acid sequence: CASSLSRLAASTDTQYF. The chain has TRBV27 and TRBJ2-3, with 9 bases matching TRBD2. Germline CDR1 is MNHEY and CDR2 is SMNVEV (reference sequence). V shed 0 bases and J 0 bases; nucleotides not matched to a gene: 4. CDR3 length: 17 residues.

This rearrangement joins TRBV19 to TRBJ2-1; weak D call: TRBD1 (5 bases). Per germline, CDR1 LNHDA and CDR2 SQIVND (reference sequence). With 7 bases removed from V and 2 bases from J, the gap between germline ends came to 15 bases. The CDR3 is 15 amino acids. CDR3 sequence reads: CASTLGLQAYNEQFF. The CDR3 DNA reads TGTGCCAGTACCCTTGGGCTACAGGCCTACAATGAGCAGTTCTTC.

The CDR3 loop reads CASSLSGDQETQYF. The CDR3 bases are TGTGCCAGCAGCTTAAGCGGGGACCAAGAGACCCAGTACTTC. The chain couples TRBV7-3 to TRBJ2-5; D is perhaps TRBD2 (6 bases). Per the germline V gene, CDR1 is SGHTA and CDR2 is FQGTGA. CDR3 size: 14 residues. V lost 1 base to trimming and J lost 0 bases, with 6 bases between them. Using reference TRBV7-3 and TRBJ2-5 for the parts outside the CDR3, the full variable domain is GAGVSQTPSNKVTEKGKYVELRCDPISGHTALYWYRQSLGQGPEFLIYFQGTGAADDSGLPNDRFFAVRPEGSVSTLKIQRTERGDSAVYLCASSLSGDQETQYFGPGTRLLVL.

The V call is TRBV28, the J call TRBJ2-3; 11 bases are shared with TRBD1. Per the germline V gene, CDR1 is MDHEN and CDR2 is SYDVKM. The CDR3 covers 15 residues. J lost 4 bases, V lost 5 bases, and 5 bases had no gene match. In nucleotides, the CDR3 is TGTGCCAGCAGTATGGACAGGGGGCCTGCAGATACGCAGTATTTT. Translated, it gives CASSMDRGPADTQYF.